A selection of T cell receptor beta chains follows, all from one sample in a study of cytomegalovirus exposure and HLA in healthy donors. Using immunoSEQ multiplex PCR, the repertoire was profiled, and TCRdb retains in-frame clones only, with some absent. Among 150,000 to 200,000 clones listed, less than 90% were seen once. Sequenced input: PBMCs. These TCRs come from a male donor in good health and CMV-seropositive. CDR3s include the opening cysteine and the closing phenylalanine or tryptophan. A D gene is named only where the DNA matches it firmly. Rows may omit the clone size; those that give it use once, few, many or a size class.

>TRBJ2-1|TRBV11-3|TRBD2|.
CASSSRGTSGSGEQFF
TGTGCCAGCAGCTCGAGGGGGACTAGCGGGAGTGGTGAGCAGTTCTTC
>TRBJ2-5|TRBV30|TRBD2|.
CAWNPSGETQYF
TGTGCCTGGAACCCTAGCGGAGAGACCCAGTACTTC
>TRBJ2-5|TRBV28|.|few
CASSAQSRRETQYF
TGTGCCAGCAGTGCTCAGTCCAGGCGCGAGACCCAGTACTTC
>TRBJ1-4|TRBV4-2|TRBD1|.
CASSQGQGATNEKLFF
TGTGCCAGCAGCCAAGGACAGGGGGCAACTAATGAAAAACTGTTTTTT
>TRBJ1-2|TRBV7-9|TRBD1|.
CSSSSPGQGDIF
TGTTCCAGCAGCTCACCGGGACAGGGCGACATCTTC
>TRBJ2-7|TRBV7-2|TRBD2|.
CASSPGGGYEQYF
TGTGCCAGCAGCCCCGGCGGGGGCTACGAGCAGTACTTC
>TRBJ1-2|TRBV30|.|.
CAWDFRNGYTF
TGTGCCTGGGACTTTAGGAATGGCTACACCTTC
>TRBJ2-7|TRBV6-1|.|.
CASSGTADYEQYF
TGTGCCAGCAGTGGAACAGCTGACTACGAGCAGTACTTC
>TRBJ1-1|TRBV4-1|TRBD1|few
CASTPDRPNTEAFF
TGCGCCAGCACCCCGGACAGGCCCAACACTGAAGCTTTCTTT
>TRBJ1-1|TRBV15|TRBD1|.
CATSREGQGGTEAFF
TGTGCCACCAGCAGAGAAGGACAGGGTGGGACTGAAGCTTTCTTT
>TRBJ1-2|TRBV12-5|.|.
CASGPSVIYTF
TGTGCTAGTGGTCCCTCGGTCATCTACACCTTC
>TRBJ1-2|TRBV6-4|.|few
CASSDSGGGSGYTF
TGTGCCAGCAGTGACTCTGGGGGGGGCAGTGGCTACACCTTC
>TRBJ2-3|TRBV7-7|.|.
CASSLEPNQGTQYF
TGTGCTAGCAGCTTAGAACCAAATCAGGGTACGCAGTATTTT
>TRBJ2-1|TRBV7-2|.|few
CASSSRLDNEQFF
TGTGCCAGCAGCTCCCGACTAGACAATGAGCAGTTCTTC
>TRBJ2-2|TRBV29-1|.|.
CSVVNRANTGELFF
TGCAGCGTTGTTAACAGGGCGAACACCGGGGAGCTGTTTTTT
>TRBJ1-5|TRBV15|TRBD1|.
CATSRDGQGGQPQHF
TGTGCCACCAGCAGAGACGGACAGGGTGGGCAGCCCCAGCATTTT